What follows are 3 T cell receptor beta chains derived from one specimen sequenced in a study of blood T cell repertoires in COVID-19. Assay used: immunoSEQ multiplex PCR; TCRdb lists only in-frame clones, some missing. The repertoire consists of approximately 240,000 clones, with about 88% occurring once and the leading ten covering about 2.1%. Sequenced input: peripheral blood. These receptors originate from a woman in her thirties or forties who had recovered from COVID-19.

Here the CDR3 reads CASSQDHELAGNNEQFF. The CDR3 nucleotides read TGTGCCAGCAGCCAAGATCATGAACTAGCGGGAAACAATGAGCAGTTCTTC. The rearrangement links TRBV14 to TRBJ2-1, with 10 bases matching TRBD2. Germline assignment: CDR1 SGHDN and CDR2 FVKESK. V was pared by 0 bases and J by 5 bases, with 7 bases of the junction left unmatched. The CDR3 extends over 17 amino acids.

The chain uses TRBV5-1 and TRBJ1-4; D might be TRBD1 (6 bases). The CDR3 is made up of 13 amino acids. The germline V gene encodes CDR1 SGHRS and CDR2 YFSETQ. Trimming shortened V by 2 bases and J by 8 bases, and 10 bases separated the two germline ends. The CDR3 region has the DNA TGCGCCAGCAGCTTTACAGGGCGGGAAAAACTGTTTTTT. Translating it yields CASSFTGREKLFF.

This rearrangement joins TRBV5-1 to TRBJ1-4; TRBD1 might be the D (6 bases). This CDR3 has 14 amino acids. CDR1 SGHRS and CDR2 YFSETQ come from the germline V gene. The V gene lost 7 bases and the J gene lost 5 bases, with 15 bases spanning the gap. Here the CDR3 reads CASSRQVGNEKLFF. CDR3 coding DNA: TGCGCCAGCTCGCGACAGGTCGGAAATGAAAAACTGTTTTTT.